Given below is one T cell receptor beta chain in context. Its antigen is as yet unknown. The repertoire was sequenced with immunoSEQ multiplex PCR; TCRdb's copy has only in-frame clones and lacks some. The sample records 3,800 or so clones, 66% being singletons. In germline, CDR1 is SGHDT, CDR2 YYEEEE. The CDR3 runs 14 residues. Trimming shortened V by 4 bases and J by 0 bases, and 11 bases separated the two germline ends. This sample is part of a study of coeliac disease. Study-level results: Cross-contamination between intraepithelial and lamina propria cells was possible. TRB repertoires were largely private, with most amino acid sequences found in only one sample. Active celiac intraepithelial and lamina propria samples had lower TRB and TRG clonality than control samples.

This clonotype was sampled from a woman aged 18-29 years with active celiac disease. Sample: intraepithelial lymphocytes from the gut. V gene TRBV5-6 combines with J gene TRBJ2-7; perhaps TRBD2 as D (6 bases). CDR3 loop: CASSRREISYEQYV. The CDR3 DNA reads as TGTGCCAGCAGCAGGAGGGAGATCTCCTACGAGCAGTACGTC.